The sequence of this T cell receptor beta chain was determined in a study of cytomegalovirus exposure and HLA in healthy donors (dated by TCRdb to the late 2010s). About the study as a whole: An earlier analysis of several hundred of the donors reported 250 to 300 Gb of sequence data and some 120 million unique TCR beta sequences from roughly 200 million T cells. An early release covering over 500 HLA-typed donors comprised approximately 290 gigabases of sequencing data and tens of millions of unique TCR sequences. Of the 300 to 450 genotyped donors, 65% to 90% were placed in the genetic ancestry cluster associated with self-reported Caucasian donors. The study aimed to test whether cataloging public T cell receptors could reveal signatures of past pathogen exposure. Using immunosequencing, the study profiled T cell repertoires from some 670 subjects and related those repertoires to cytomegalovirus serostatus. A separate validation cohort of about 110 different subjects was used in addition to the approximately 670-subject first cohort. To predict cytomegalovirus infection status, the study combined high-throughput TCR immunosequencing, statistical association of individual TCRs with disease status, and machine learning. A later analysis re-analyzed previously published TCR beta repertoires from approximately 700 donors and added high-resolution HLA genotyping to study TCR occurrence patterns. In the later analysis, no new phenotypic data were used to find candidate immune exposures; instead, reliance was placed on TCR beta sequences and their occurrence across donors. In an earlier analysis of a few hundred of the donors, high-throughput TCR beta sequencing was used to judge whether each TCR beta V gene segment behaved as functional or pseudogenic. Donor age, sex, ethnicity and CMV serostatus were compiled alongside the repertoire data. In a later genetic analysis, genome-wide SNP genotypes for about three fifths of the roughly 670 donors were used, and that subset was treated as a discovery cohort. All discovery cohort repertoires had been generated using a single sequencing platform. Class I and class II HLA loci were covered by the typing at four-digit resolution. Typing coverage varied by locus: roughly 620-630 donors for A, B, C, DRB1 and DQB1; approximately 560 for DQA1; some 610 for DPA1; some 470 for DPB1. Because of strong linkage in the cohort, 4 to 6 DR-DQ haplotypes were treated as single units for association and clustering. Across 398 genotyped donors of the cohort, an average of about 250,000 unique TCR beta nucleotide sequences per donor were sequenced, and 15% to 20% of those sequences were non-productive. The research as a whole found: According to a later analysis, most CMV-associated TCR beta chains appeared to be HLA-restricted, and the HLA associations seemed to be driven largely by CMV exposure. A later analysis associated 17,000 or so TCR beta sequences with specific HLA alleles at a false discovery rate of 0.05. The only immune exposure information available for the cohort was CMV serostatus. The authors suggested that the approach could potentially be generalized to other disease states and immunological phenotypes. The cohort was sequenced for TCR beta chains only, and without alpha or paired-chain data the features that could be detected were limited. Across donors, most TCR sequences were observed very rarely, whereas some public TCRs were present in many individuals. When HLA alleles, especially DR and DQ, strongly co-occurred, attributing TCR associations to individual alleles was difficult. Correlated functional status among segregating V segments might reflect linkage disequilibrium, but an unknown experimental factor could not be ruled out. In vitro tests confirmed that a few of the cytomegalovirus-associated TCR beta chains recognize cytomegalovirus antigens. Sequencing depth was assumed to be roughly uniform across donors in the presence/absence analyses, though that assumption may not hold. Because HLA typing was unavailable for some donors at each locus, only the typed subset was used in association tests. Several of the top co-occurrence clusters appeared to be linked to parvovirus B19, influenza, CMV and Epstein-Barr virus, according to a later analysis. In the study, around 160 TCR beta chains were listed as associated with cytomegalovirus. A later analysis found that HLA-associated TCR beta chains were more clonally expanded and had lower generation probabilities than equally common non-associated chains. In a later analysis, the rate of TCR association differed among HLA loci, with DRB1 alleles having the most associated TCRs and HLA-C alleles having the fewest. The earlier analysis of a few hundred of the donors excluded roughly 16 rarely observed V segments, including chromosome 9 orphons, because counts were too low. A further reported finding was that TCR beta sequences accurately predicted the HLA-A and HLA-B alleles for most subjects in the first cohort. The sequencing pipeline was judged likely to have produced a cluster of highly shared sequence variants as a technical artifact. A later genetic analysis associated a missense DCLRE1C variant with V-gene and J-gene trimming of TCR beta chains, and an independent cohort replicated the association. Compared with the roughly 710-donor mean, donors in an Asian-associated ancestry cluster had fewer N-insertions in productive TCRs, according to a later genetic analysis. The classifier was reported to diagnose cytomegalovirus status with high specificity and sensitivity in both the original and validation cohorts. In an earlier analysis of fewer than 750 of the donors, most TCR beta V segments were observed in productive rearrangements about 87% or about 30% of the time, broadly matching IMGT annotations. Some IMGT-functional V segments, including TRBV6-2 and TRBV6-3, could not be distinguished by the 87-base-pair reads and were therefore excluded.

Concerning this clone: Its antigen remains unidentified. No much larger clone is present one base from it, and per-base qualities are unavailable.

The cohort comprised fewer than 700 healthy bone marrow donors. Cohort members were all nominally healthy when sampled, although unrecorded immune exposures were likely present. The donor tested CMV seronegative and was one of the 352 seronegative cohort members. Each donor provided a peripheral blood sample, and peripheral blood mononuclear cells were used for TCR beta sequencing. Genomic DNA was extracted from the blood cell samples with the Qiagen DNeasy Blood Extraction Kit. Library prep was done by the immunoSEQ multiplex PCR assay. The multiplex PCR relied on a mix of 60 forward primers for TCR Vbeta segments and 13 reverse primers for TCR Jbeta segments. The CDR3 region of rearranged TCR beta genes was amplified from genomic DNA with a multiplex PCR assay. The Illumina HiSeq System was used to sequence the amplified TCR beta libraries as 87-base-pair reads. On the study's bioinformatics: A later analysis counted around 72 million unique TCR beta chains across the 640 or so repertoires, and some 11 million of these chains were shared by at least two donors. Raw reads were error-corrected and collapsed into unique sequences by a nearest-neighbor algorithm in which closely related sequences were merged to remove PCR and sequencing errors. V, D and J gene segments were assigned by aligning CDR3 sequences to IMGT reference sequences. For a sequence to be retained, a match of at least six nucleotides to both a V gene segment and a J gene segment was required. A rearrangement counted as productive if the CDR3 had no stop codons and remained in frame with V and J, and every other rearrangement counted as non-productive. CDR3 was defined according to IMGT convention as the region running from the second conserved V-encoded cysteine to the conserved J-encoded phenylalanine. In an earlier analysis of around 640 of the donors, sequences lacking an unambiguous match to a single V gene segment were excluded. In an earlier analysis of several hundred of the donors, V segments were called functional above 56.7% productive rearrangements and were called segregating when the between-donor standard deviation exceeded 5%. To diagnose cytomegalovirus status from the catalog of TCR beta chain sequences, a statistical classification framework was built. In a later analysis, V and J genes were assigned by comparing TCR nucleotide sequences against IMGT/GENE-DB human TR gene sequences. In a later analysis, CDR3 sequences and most-parsimonious VDJ recombination scenarios were assigned using the TCRdist pipeline. In a later analysis, each TCR beta chain was defined by its CDR3 amino acid sequence together with its V-gene family, and reads without a unique V-gene family were excluded. A later analysis removed several hundred highly shared, low-generation-probability nucleotide sequences to deal with suspected cross-contamination and a sequencing artifact. For each public chain, a later analysis derived a clonal expansion index from normalized ranks of inferred template counts within each repertoire. In a later analysis, generation probabilities were computed with a VDJ recombination model fitted to out-of-frame rearrangements, and the resulting probabilities were checked against IGoR. A later analysis scored TCR-TCR, TCR-HLA and TCR-CMV co-occurrence with hypergeometric tests, applying a repertoire-size bias correction to TCR pairs. False discovery rates were estimated in a later analysis by permuting HLA or CMV assignments 20 times. In a later analysis, co-occurring TCRs were grouped using DBSCAN, with TCRdist sequence similarity added in when clustering inside HLA-allele-positive subsets. Repertoires with fewer than 30,000 or more than 120,000 public chains, plus five repertoires with anomalous nucleotide sharing, were excluded from co-occurrence clustering. The immuneACCESS repertoire file appears here via TCRdb, limited to in-frame rearrangements. These files lack a portion of the clones; in checked studies, under half of the deficit traces to unresolved V genes, and the cause of the others is not known. The V and J calls and the clone size are those of that table, but D and trimming were determined from the DNA. The sample table shows some 130,000 clones, and around 80% are seen once. The ten biggest clones cover 2.7% of the sample.

The V end loses 3 bases and the J end loses 5 bases, and a stretch of 10 bases separates them. The CDR3, cysteine through phenylalanine, is 13 amino acids long. Only CDR3 DNA is held: 39 bases, read in frame from base 1. Taken from the germline V gene, the CDR1 and CDR2 loops are KGHSH and LQKENI. The sequence is built from TRBV18 and TRBJ2-5; the D gene lacks a confident call. Sequenced input: PBMCs. The receptor's source is a boy aged 2 to 9 in good health and CMV-seronegative. The nucleotide sequence is given as TGTGCCAGCTCACCGAGACTCGGGGAGACCCAGTACTTC. It specifies CASSPRLGETQYF. With all but the CDR3 taken from the reference TRBV18 and TRBJ2-5 genes, the full variable domain is: NAGVMQNPRHLVRRRGQEARLRCSPMKGHSHVYWYRQLPEEGLKFMVYLQKENIIDESGMPKERFSAEFPKEGPSILRIQQVVRGDSAAYFCASSPRLGETQYFGPGTRLLVL.